This section outlines one T cell receptor beta chain sequence together with its context. Its antigen remains unidentified. TCRdb reprocessed the RT-PCR reads with MiXCR, giving one entry per CDR3 protein. The sample consists of about 780,000 distinct CDR3 sequences, roughly 18% of them appearing once. The data are from a study of response to subunit inactivated influenza vaccine. Germline values: CDR1 SGHTA, CDR2 FQGNSA. Trimming shortened V by 0 bases and J by 6 bases, and 15 bases separated the two germline ends. This CDR3 spans 16 amino acids. The study's findings and limits: T cells newly recruited by each seasonal influenza vaccination are few, the authors suggested.

The TCR comes from a man aged 45-65 years who received an inactivated influenza vaccine. The sample in question was PBMCs from blood, obtained about 5 days after vaccination. V usage is TRBV7-2 and J usage is TRBJ2-1; either TRBD1 or TRBD2 may supply D (6 bases each). The CDR3 loop is CASSLASGGYFNEQFF. In nucleotides, the CDR3 is TGTGCCAGCAGCTTAGCATCCGGGGGCTATTTCAATGAGCAGTTCTTC.